The sequence of this T cell receptor (beta chain) was determined in a study of blood T cell repertoires in COVID-19. The wider study: Nucleic acid was either cDNA or gDNA, and it came from T cells, B-cell-depleted T cells, or PBMCs.

In germline, CDR1 is SEHNR, CDR2 FQNEAQ (reference sequence). The length of the CDR3 is 14 residues. Trimming cost V 1 base and J 3 bases, with 8 bases left between them. The protocol was immunoSEQ multiplex PCR, while the TCRdb copy is restricted to in-frame clones and leaves out a portion. Altogether 150,000 to 200,000 clones are present, under 85% being singletons, with the ten largest covering roughly 17%. The chain carries TRBV7-9 and TRBJ2-3; the D is unclear. This TCR was sampled from a man in his 60s with active or convalescent COVID-19. The sample consisted of peripheral blood. The CDR3 bases are TGTGCCAGCAGCTTAGAAACGAGTACAGATACGCAGTATTTT. Translated: CASSLETSTDTQYF.